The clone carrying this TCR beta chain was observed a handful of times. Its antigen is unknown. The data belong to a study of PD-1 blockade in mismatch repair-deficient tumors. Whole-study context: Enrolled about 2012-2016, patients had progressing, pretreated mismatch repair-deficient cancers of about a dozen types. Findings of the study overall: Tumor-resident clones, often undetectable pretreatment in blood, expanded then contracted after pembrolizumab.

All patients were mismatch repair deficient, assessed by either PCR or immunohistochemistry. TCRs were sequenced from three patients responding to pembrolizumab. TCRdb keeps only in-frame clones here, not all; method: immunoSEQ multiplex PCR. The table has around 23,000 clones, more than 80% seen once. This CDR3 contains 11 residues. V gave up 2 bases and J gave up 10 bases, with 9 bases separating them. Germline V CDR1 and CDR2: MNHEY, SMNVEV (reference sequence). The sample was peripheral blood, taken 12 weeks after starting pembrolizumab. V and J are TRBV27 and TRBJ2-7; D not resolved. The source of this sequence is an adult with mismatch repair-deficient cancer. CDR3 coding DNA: TGTGCCAGCAGTTTAGTGGCGAAACAGTACTTC. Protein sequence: CASSLVAKQYF.